This T cell receptor beta chain was profiled in a study of T-cell memory formation after mild COVID-19. Study-level points and caveats: Second-wave clones reaching peak frequency on day 37 lacked confirmed SARS-CoV-2 specificity. The study found balanced CD4/CD8 in clones contracting day 15 to 85 and a CD4+ lean in later expanders.

This clonotype was found a few times. The antigen is unknown. TCRdb fed the 5' RACE reads into MiXCR, producing one record per CDR3 protein. The sample holds around 410,000 distinct CDR3 sequences, about 22% seen once. V was clipped by 4 bases and J by 0 bases, with 18 bases between them. Germline V gene lookup returns CDR1 MNHNS and CDR2 SASEGT. This CDR3 is built from 17 residues. Sequences were obtained from PBMCs or a T cell subset sorted from them (not recorded which). The source of this sequence is an adult woman who had mild COVID-19 (a few samples of this study predate the infection). Cell type and time point are not known. The rearrangement joins TRBV6-1 to TRBJ1-1; possible D gene TRBD1, 5 bases. CDR3 bases: TGTGCCAGCAGTGTGTCCTTTGAGGGGCCGATGAACACTGAAGCTTTCTTT. As protein: CASSVSFEGPMNTEAFF.